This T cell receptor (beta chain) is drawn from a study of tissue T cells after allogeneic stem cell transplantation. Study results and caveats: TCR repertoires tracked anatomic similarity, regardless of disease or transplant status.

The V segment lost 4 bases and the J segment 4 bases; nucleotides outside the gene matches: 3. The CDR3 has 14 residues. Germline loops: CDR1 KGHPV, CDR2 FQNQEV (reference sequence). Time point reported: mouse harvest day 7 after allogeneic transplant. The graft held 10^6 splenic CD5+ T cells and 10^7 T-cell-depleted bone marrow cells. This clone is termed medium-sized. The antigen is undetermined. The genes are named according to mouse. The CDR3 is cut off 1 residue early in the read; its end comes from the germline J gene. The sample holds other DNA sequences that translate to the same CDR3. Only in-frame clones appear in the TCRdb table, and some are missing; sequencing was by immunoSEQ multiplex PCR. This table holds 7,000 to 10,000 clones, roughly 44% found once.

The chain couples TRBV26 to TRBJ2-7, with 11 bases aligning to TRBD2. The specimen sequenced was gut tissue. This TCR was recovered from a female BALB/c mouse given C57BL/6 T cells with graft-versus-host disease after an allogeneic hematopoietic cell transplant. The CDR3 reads CASSPGTGGYEQYF. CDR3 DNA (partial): TGTGCCAGCAGTCCTGGGACTGGGGGTTATGAACAGTAC.